These 21 T cell receptor beta chains share one sample of origin, sequenced in a study of T cell changes during pregnancy in multiple sclerosis. This table comes from immunoSEQ multiplex PCR, and its TCRdb copy is limited to in-frame clones, with some not included. Of some 60,000 clones listed, more than 75% are singletons. Sequenced input: peripheral blood from another person, used as feeder cells. These receptors originate from a human donor whose cells served as feeder cells for cultures in a pregnancy study.

The chain links TRBV5-1 to TRBJ2-3; 7 bases fit TRBD1. Trimming took 3 bases from V and 2 from J; bases not matched to a gene: 3. The germline gives CDR1 SGHRS, CDR2 YFSETQ. The CDR3 length is 14 residues. The CDR3 sequence: CASSWGQNTDTQYF. The CDR3 nucleotides read TGCGCCAGCAGCTGGGGACAGAACACAGATACGCAGTATTTT.

The chain couples TRBV28 to TRBJ1-5; D possibly corresponds to TRBD1 (6 bases). V shed 6 bases and J shed 7 bases, with 22 bases lying between them. The germline gives CDR1 MDHEN, CDR2 SYDVKM. The CDR3 spans 16 residues. This CDR3 reads CASSWGRFSDTQPQHF. The CDR3 bases are TGTGCCAGCAGCTGGGGGCGCTTCTCCGACACCCAGCCCCAGCATTTT.

CDR3 nucleotide sequence: TGTGCCAGCAGCTTGGGGGGACTAGCGGGAGTGGAGCAGTTCTTC. Translating gives CASSLGGLAGVEQFF. The rearrangement joins TRBV5-4 to TRBJ2-1; 14 nucleotides line up with TRBD2. Germline CDR1 SGHNT, CDR2 YYREEE (reference sequence). This CDR3 region has 15 residues. The junction had 3 bases not matched to a gene; V was cut back by 0 bases and J by 10 bases.

The chain carries TRBV20-1 and TRBJ1-2; the D gene is possibly TRBD1 (6 bases). The CDR3 loop spans 11 amino acids. Germline-derived CDR1 and CDR2 are DFQATT and SNEGSKA (reference sequence). Trimming shortened V by 5 bases and J by 7 bases, and 11 bases separated the two germline ends. In DNA form, the CDR3 reads TGCAGTGCTGAACCAGGGGTTGGCTACACCTTC. Translated, it gives CSAEPGVGYTF.

This chain connects TRBV30 to TRBJ1-2; the match to TRBD1 covers 7 bases. V gave up 1 base and J gave up 7 bases; unmatched junction bases: 12. CDR3 length: 15 residues. CDR1 and CDR2 (germline): GTSNPN, SVGIG (reference sequence). The CDR3 DNA is TGTGCCTGGAGTGCGACTAGACAGGGTCAGGGTGGCTACACCTTC. Translating gives CAWSATRQGQGGYTF.

The table lists this clone with a few counts. The rearrangement joins TRBV12-5 to TRBJ1-1, with a possible D match to TRBD1 (5 bases). The CDR3 extends over 13 amino acids. Germline V gene lookup returns CDR1 LGHNT and CDR2 FRNRAP. Trimming cost V 5 bases and J 1 base, with 8 bases left between them. The CDR3 region is CASGPRENTEAFF. The DNA of the CDR3 is TGTGCTAGTGGTCCCAGGGAGAACACTGAAGCTTTCTTT.

The gene calls are TRBV28 and TRBJ2-6; D not resolved. Germline lookup yields CDR1 MDHEN and CDR2 SYDVKM. The CDR3 has 15 amino acids. V dropped 5 bases and J dropped 4 bases, with 12 bases sitting between them. The CDR3, as DNA: TGTGCCAGCAGTCCGACAAGGGCCGGGGCCAACGTCCTGACTTTC. This codes for CASSPTRAGANVLTF.

V and J are TRBV5-1 and TRBJ1-4, with 7 bases lining up with TRBD1. CDR1 is SGHRS, CDR2 YFSETQ, per germline. The length of the CDR3 is 16 residues. V lost 0 bases to trimming and J lost 5 bases; unmatched junction nucleotides: 7. The CDR3 DNA reads TGCGCCAGCAGCTTGGGGACCGGGACAGTAAATGAAAAACTGTTTTTT. It codes for CASSLGTGTVNEKLFF.

The rearrangement joins TRBV7-2 to TRBJ1-1, with 7 nucleotides matching TRBD1. The CDR3 loop spans 15 amino acids. V shed 1 base and J 4 bases; nucleotides not matched to a gene: 6. Germline lookup yields CDR1 SGHTA and CDR2 FQGNSA. The CDR3 sequence is CASSLVAGQRTEAFF. The CDR3 bases are TGTGCCAGCAGCTTAGTAGCGGGACAGCGCACTGAAGCTTTCTTT.

The chain combines TRBV27 with TRBJ1-6, with 9 bases lining up with TRBD1. Germline CDR1 and CDR2: MNHEY and SMNVEV (reference sequence). The CDR3 is made up of 14 amino acids. The junction had 4 bases not matched to a gene; V was cut back by 6 bases and J by 7 bases. This CDR3 is CASRLQGANSPLHF. CDR3 bases: TGTGCCAGCAGGCTACAGGGGGCAAATTCACCCCTCCACTTT.

V is TRBV10-3 and J is TRBJ2-5; no clear D gene. Germline loops: CDR1 ENHRY, CDR2 SYGVKD. V was trimmed by 0 bases and J by 2 bases, leaving 10 bases between them. The CDR3 length is 15 residues. CDR3 residues: CAISESWQLQETQYF. CDR3 nucleotides: TGTGCCATCAGTGAGTCGTGGCAATTACAAGAGACCCAGTACTTC.

The chain is built from TRBV4-1 and TRBJ2-3; D tentatively reads TRBD1 or TRBD2 (6 bases each). The length of the CDR3 is 17 residues. V was trimmed by 0 bases and J by 0 bases, leaving 13 bases between them. The germline CDR1 and CDR2 sequences are MGHRA and YSYEKL. The CDR3 here is CASSQDYGGRSTDTQYF. In nucleotides, the CDR3 is TGCGCCAGCAGCCAAGATTACGGGGGCCGGAGCACAGATACGCAGTATTTT.

This sequence joins TRBV2 and TRBJ2-2; either TRBD1 or TRBD2 may supply D (6 bases each). The germline V gene has CDR1 SNHLY and CDR2 FYNNEI. V was cut by 2 bases and J by 6 bases, with 13 bases left in between. The CDR3 consists of 15 residues. This CDR3 is CASSERRGVAGELFF. The CDR3 DNA reads as TGTGCCAGCAGTGAAAGGAGGGGGGTAGCCGGGGAGCTGTTTTTT. The complete variable domain, with remaining parts taken from reference TRBV2 and TRBJ2-2, reads EPEVTQTPSHQVTQMGQEVILRCVPISNHLYFYWYRQILGQKVEFLVSFYNNEISEKSEIFDDQFSVERPDGSNFTLKIRSTKLEDSAMYFCASSERRGVAGELFFGEGSRLTVL.

This chain joins TRBV5-1 and TRBJ2-2, with TRBD2 as a possible D gene (5 bases). The CDR3 is 16 residues long. Looked up from germline, CDR1 is SGHRS and CDR2 is YFSETQ. V lost 0 bases to trimming and J lost 4 bases, with 13 bases between them. The CDR3, as DNA: TGCGCCAGCAGCTTGGTAGGCGGGTTCGGCACCGGGGAGCTGTTTTTT. It specifies CASSLVGGFGTGELFF.

This clone was counted only a few times. The V gene is TRBV4-3, the J gene TRBJ2-5; D is unclear. Trimming removed 4 bases at V and 2 bases at J, with 8 bases between. From germline, CDR1 is LGHNA and CDR2 YSLEER. This CDR3 spans 13 amino acids. CDR3 sequence: CASSRTEQETQYF. The CDR3 nucleotides read TGCGCCAGCAGCCGGACGGAGCAAGAGACCCAGTACTTC.

The rearrangement links TRBV28 to TRBJ2-7; D is uncertain. Looked up from germline, CDR1 is MDHEN and CDR2 is SYDVKM. The V gene lost 1 base and the J gene lost 1 base, with 8 bases spanning the gap. This CDR3 is 14 amino acids long. CDR3 protein: CASSLYPPSYEQYF. The CDR3, as DNA: TGTGCCAGCAGTTTATACCCCCCTTCCTACGAGCAGTACTTC.

The chain has TRBV30 and TRBJ1-6; D perhaps matches TRBD1 (6 bases). CDR3 size: 16 residues. Germline CDR1 is GTSNPN and CDR2 is SVGIG (reference sequence). Trimming stripped 2 bases from V and 8 bases from J, with 19 bases between. Here the CDR3 DNA reads TGTGCCTGGAGTCCCTACCGAGGGGGGGGCTATTCACCCCTCCACTTT. Translation gives CAWSPYRGGGYSPLHF. The complete variable domain, with remaining parts taken from reference TRBV30 and TRBJ1-6, reads SQTIHQWPATLVQPVGSPLSLECTVEGTSNPNLYWYRQAAGRGLQLLFYSVGIGQISSEVPQNLSASRPQDRQFILSSKKLLLSDSGFYLCAWSPYRGGGYSPLHFGNGTRLTVT.

This clone was detected only a few times. The chain combines TRBV7-2 with TRBJ2-7, with TRBD2 as a possible D gene (6 bases). V was cut by 5 bases and J by 12 bases, with 17 bases left in between. From germline, CDR1 is SGHTA and CDR2 FQGNSA. The CDR3 is made up of 12 amino acids. As DNA, the CDR3 is TGTGCCAGCAGCCTAACGCCCGGGAGCCCGTACTTC. Translated, it gives CASSLTPGSPYF.

The chain is built from TRBV2 and TRBJ2-7, with D possibly matching TRBD1 (5 bases). Trimming pared 6 bases from V and 3 bases from J, leaving 12 bases between. CDR3 size: 13 residues. From germline, CDR1 is SNHLY and CDR2 FYNNEI. CDR3 in amino acids: CASSNDRYYEQYF. For the CDR3, the DNA is TGTGCCAGCAGCAATGACAGATACTACGAGCAGTACTTC.

V gene TRBV30 combines with J gene TRBJ2-7; 7 bases are shared with TRBD1. The CDR3 covers 13 residues. Germline V CDR1 and CDR2: GTSNPN, SVGIG (reference sequence). V lost 7 bases, J lost 3 bases, and 9 bases stayed unmatched. CDR3 region: CASTGTEVYEQYF. DNA of the CDR3: TGTGCCTCCACCGGGACAGAGGTCTACGAGCAGTACTTC.

This clone was observed once. The chain joins TRBV2 to TRBJ2-7; 7 bases are a match to TRBD1. CDR1 and CDR2 from the germline V gene are SNHLY and FYNNEI. J was trimmed by 2 bases and V by 3 bases; bases with no gene match: 13. This CDR3 has 17 amino acids. CDR3 nucleotide sequence: TGTGCCAGCAGTGATCCTATACAGGGGACGCTAACCTACGAGCAGTACTTC. It translates to CASSDPIQGTLTYEQYF. The entire variable domain, with the rest obtained from reference TRBV2 and TRBJ2-7, is as follows: EPEVTQTPSHQVTQMGQEVILRCVPISNHLYFYWYRQILGQKVEFLVSFYNNEISEKSEIFDDQFSVERPDGSNFTLKIRSTKLEDSAMYFCASSDPIQGTLTYEQYFGPGTRLTVT.